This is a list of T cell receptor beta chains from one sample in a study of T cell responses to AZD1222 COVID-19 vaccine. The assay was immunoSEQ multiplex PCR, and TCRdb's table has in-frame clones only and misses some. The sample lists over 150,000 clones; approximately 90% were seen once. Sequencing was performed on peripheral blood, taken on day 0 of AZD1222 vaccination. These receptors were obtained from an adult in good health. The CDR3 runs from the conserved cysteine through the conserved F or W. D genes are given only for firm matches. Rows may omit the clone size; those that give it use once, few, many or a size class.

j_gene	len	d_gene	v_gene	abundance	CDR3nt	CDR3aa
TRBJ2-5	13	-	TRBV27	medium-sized	TGTGCCAGCAGCCACGGGGCCTGGGAGACCCAGTACTTC	CASSHGAWETQYF
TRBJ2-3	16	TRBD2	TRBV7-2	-	TGTGCCAGCAGCTTACGGCTAGCGGGGGCAACAGATACGCAGTATTTT	CASSLRLAGATDTQYF
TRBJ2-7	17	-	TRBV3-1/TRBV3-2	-	TGTGCCAGCAGCCAAGCGGGGGAACAGGGGAGCTCCTACGAGCAGTACTTC	CASSQAGEQGSSYEQYF
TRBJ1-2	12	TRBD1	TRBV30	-	TGTGCCTGTACCTTAGGGGGCGTTGGCTACACCTTC	CACTLGGVGYTF
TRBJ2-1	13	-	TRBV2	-	TGTGCCAGCAGTGAGGTAGGGTACAATGAGCAGTTCTTC	CASSEVGYNEQFF
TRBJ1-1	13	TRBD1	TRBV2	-	TGTGCCAGCAGGGGACAGGGTAACACTGAAGCTTTCTTT	CASRGQGNTEAFF
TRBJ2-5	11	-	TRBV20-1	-	TGCAGTGCCCCCCTCCTGGAGACCCAGTACTTC	CSAPLLETQYF
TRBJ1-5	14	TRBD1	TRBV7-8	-	TGTGCCAGCAGCTCGGACAGGGGAAATCAGCCCCAGCATTTT	CASSSDRGNQPQHF
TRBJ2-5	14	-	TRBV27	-	TGTGCCAGCAGTTTATCGACAGCTCAAGAGACCCAGTACTTC	CASSLSTAQETQYF
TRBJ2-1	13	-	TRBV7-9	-	TGTGCCAGCAGCGTTGGGGACCAAACTTCGGAGTTCTTC	CASSVGDQTSEFF
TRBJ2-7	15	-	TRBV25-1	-	TGTGCCAGCAGTGAGGGTGTGGCAAACTCCTACGAGCAGTACTTC	CASSEGVANSYEQYF
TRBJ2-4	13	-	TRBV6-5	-	TGTGCCAGCTCTGGGGGCGTACAGAACATTCAGTACTTC	CASSGGVQNIQYF
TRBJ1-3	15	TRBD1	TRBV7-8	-	TGTGCCAGCAGCTTAGCCGGACAGGGCGGAAACACCATATATTTT	CASSLAGQGGNTIYF
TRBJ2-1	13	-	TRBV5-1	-	TGCGCCAGCAGCTTGGACGGGGATAATGAGCAGTTCTTC	CASSLDGDNEQFF
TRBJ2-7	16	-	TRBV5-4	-	TGTGCCAGCAGCCTGGGAGCGGCTAGCGCCTCCTACGAGCAGTACTTC	CASSLGAASASYEQYF
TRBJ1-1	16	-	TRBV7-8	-	TGTGCCAGCAGCTTAGAGTACGGGACGGCGAACACTGAAGCTTTCTTT	CASSLEYGTANTEAFF
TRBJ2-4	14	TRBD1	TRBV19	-	TGTGCCAGTATCCCCGGACAGGGGGGAAACATTCAGTACTTC	CASIPGQGGNIQYF
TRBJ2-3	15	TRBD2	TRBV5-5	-	TGTGCCAGCAGCGCGGGGGGACTGAGCACAGATACGCAGTATTTT	CASSAGGLSTDTQYF
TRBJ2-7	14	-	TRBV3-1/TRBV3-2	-	TGTGCCAGCAGCCAAGATCTTCTGGACCACGAGCAGTACTTC	CASSQDLLDHEQYF
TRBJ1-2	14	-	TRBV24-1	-	TGTGCCACCAGTGATTTCCGGGGTGGTTTTGGCTACACCTTC	CATSDFRGGFGYTF
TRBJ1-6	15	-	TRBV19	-	TGTGCCAGTAGTATAGATTGGGTCCGTAATTCACCCCTCCACTTT	CASSIDWVRNSPLHF
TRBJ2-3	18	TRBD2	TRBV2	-	TGTGCCAGCAGTGAAGGTTCCGTAGCGGGAGGGATCACAGATACGCAGTATTTT	CASSEGSVAGGITDTQYF
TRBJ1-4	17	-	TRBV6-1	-	TGTGCCAGCAGTGGGGACATTGGGGATCCAACTAATGAAAAACTGTTTTTT	CASSGDIGDPTNEKLFF
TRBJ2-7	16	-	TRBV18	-	TGTGCCAGCTCACCCACCCCCCCCGGGAATTGGGACGAGCAGTACTTC	CASSPTPPGNWDEQYF
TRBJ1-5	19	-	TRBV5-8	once	TGTGCCAGCAGCTTAAAAAATGTCCGGGACCTCACTTTCAATCAGCCCCAGCATTTT	CASSLKNVRDLTFNQPQHF
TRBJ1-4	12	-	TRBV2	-	TGTGCCAGCAAACTCGAGGGCGAAAAACTGTTTTTT	CASKLEGEKLFF
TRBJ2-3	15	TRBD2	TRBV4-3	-	TGCGCCAGCAGCCAAAATCCGGGAGGGCTAGATACGCAGTATTTT	CASSQNPGGLDTQYF
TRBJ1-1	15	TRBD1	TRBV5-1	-	TGCGCCAGCAGCTTGGACCCCCGGGACAGGGGAGAAGCTTTCTTT	CASSLDPRDRGEAFF
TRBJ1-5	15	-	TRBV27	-	TGTGCCAGCAGTCTTAACGGAGATAGCAATCAGCCCCAGCATTTT	CASSLNGDSNQPQHF
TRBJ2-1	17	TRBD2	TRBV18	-	TGTGCCAGCTCACTCGGGACTAGCGGGGGGACTGGTAATGAGCAGTTCTTC	CASSLGTSGGTGNEQFF
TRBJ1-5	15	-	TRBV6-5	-	TGTGCCAGCAGTTACGAGGGGGGTAGCAATCAGCCCCAGCATTTT	CASSYEGGSNQPQHF
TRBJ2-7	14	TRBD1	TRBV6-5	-	TGTGCCAGCAGTTCCGGGCAGGGGGCCTACGAGCAGTACTTC	CASSSGQGAYEQYF
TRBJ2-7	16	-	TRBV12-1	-	TGTGCCAGCAGCGATAAGCCGGGACAGAGCTCCTACGAGCAGTACTTC	CASSDKPGQSSYEQYF
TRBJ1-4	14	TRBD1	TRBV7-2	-	TGTGCCAGCAGCTTAACAGGGGGCAATGAAAAACTGTTTTTT	CASSLTGGNEKLFF
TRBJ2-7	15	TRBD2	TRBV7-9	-	TGTGCCAGCAGCTTAACTAGCGGGAGTGTCTACGAGCAGTACTTC	CASSLTSGSVYEQYF
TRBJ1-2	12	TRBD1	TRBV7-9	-	TGTGCCAGCAGCTTTGGACAGGATGGCTACACCTTC	CASSFGQDGYTF
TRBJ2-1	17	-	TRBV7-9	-	TGTGCCAGCAGCTTTATCTCGGCCATCCCCTCCTACAATGAGCAGTTCTTC	CASSFISAIPSYNEQFF
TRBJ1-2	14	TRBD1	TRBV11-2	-	TGTGCCAGCAGCTTAACCGGGACAGGGGTAGGCTACACCTTC	CASSLTGTGVGYTF
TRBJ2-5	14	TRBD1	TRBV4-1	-	TGCGCCAGCAGCCAAGACAGGGGGCGAGAGACCCAGTACTTC	CASSQDRGRETQYF
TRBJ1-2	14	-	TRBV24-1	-	TGTGCCACCAGTGAACAGACAATCAACTATGGCTACACCTTC	CATSEQTINYGYTF
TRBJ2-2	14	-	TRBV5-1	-	TGCGCCAGCAGCTTGGCCCCTCCCACCGGGGAGCTGTTTTTT	CASSLAPPTGELFF
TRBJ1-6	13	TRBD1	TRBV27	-	TGTGCCAGCCAGGGGGGGCCTAATTCACCCCTCCACTTT	CASQGGPNSPLHF
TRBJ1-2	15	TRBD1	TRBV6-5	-	TGTGCCAGCAGTTACCCCAGGACAGGGAACTATGGCTACACCTTC	CASSYPRTGNYGYTF
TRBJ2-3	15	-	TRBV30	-	TGTGCCTGGAGCGAAGGTTCCACCCCAGGGAATACGCAGTATTTT	CAWSEGSTPGNTQYF
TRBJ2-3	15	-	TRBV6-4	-	TGTGCCAGCAGTCATAGCGAGTCTAGCACAGATACGCAGTATTTT	CASSHSESSTDTQYF
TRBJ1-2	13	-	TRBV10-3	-	TGTGCCGCCCAAGCTGGGGGACCCTATGGCTACACCTTC	CAAQAGGPYGYTF
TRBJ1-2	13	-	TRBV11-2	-	TGTGCCAGCAGCTTTAACGTCTACTATGGCTACACCTTC	CASSFNVYYGYTF
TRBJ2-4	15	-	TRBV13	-	TGTGCCAGCAGCTTACGGAGTCTAGCCAAAAACATTCAGTACTTC	CASSLRSLAKNIQYF
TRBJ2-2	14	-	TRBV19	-	TGTGCCAGTAGTAATCCGGTAAACACCGGGGAGCTGTTTTTT	CASSNPVNTGELFF
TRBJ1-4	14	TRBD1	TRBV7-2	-	TGTGCCAGCAGCCTGGACAGGGGGGGTGAAAAACTGTTTTTT	CASSLDRGGEKLFF
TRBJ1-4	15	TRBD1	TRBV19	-	TGTGCCAGTAGTACTGGACAGGGGTATTATGAAAAACTGTTTTTT	CASSTGQGYYEKLFF
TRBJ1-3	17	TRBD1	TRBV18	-	TGTGCCAGCTCACCATCCGGGACAGCAAACTCTGGAAACACCATATATTTT	CASSPSGTANSGNTIYF
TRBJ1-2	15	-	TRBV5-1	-	TGCGCCAGCAGCTTGGCCCCAGGGCTGTCCTATGGCTACACCTTC	CASSLAPGLSYGYTF
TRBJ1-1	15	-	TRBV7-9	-	TGTGCCAGCAGCCTACGAGGCAGGGCGAACACTGAAGCTTTCTTT	CASSLRGRANTEAFF
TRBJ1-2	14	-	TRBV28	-	TGTGCCAGCAGCTCTAGGACCCAGCTGGCTGGCTACACCTTC	CASSSRTQLAGYTF
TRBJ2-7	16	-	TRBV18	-	TGTGCCAGCTCATCGTTCTCGGACCCCCTTCAGGACGAGCAGTACTTC	CASSSFSDPLQDEQYF